Listed here are 5 T cell receptor beta chains from one sample, sequenced in a study of T-cell memory formation after mild COVID-19 listed by TCRdb under 2021. The library was prepared using 5' RACE. Sequencer: Illumina NovaSeq 6000. The raw public data were reprocessed by TCRdb itself: fastp quality trimming at Q25, MiXCR clonotype calling, in-frame beta chains only. CDR3 protein sequences are deduplicated, and each keeps its most common genes and DNA. This sample comprises about 360,000 distinct CDR3 sequences, 10% to 15% of them detected only once. About 20% of the sample rests with the top ten. Material: PBMCs or a T cell subset sorted from them (not recorded which). These TCRs come from a man between 18 and 29 years old who had mild COVID-19 (a few samples of this study predate the infection). The sample titles of this study are shuffled in the database, so cell type and time point are left out; the donor was told from shared clones.

The chain has TRBV6-5 and TRBJ2-7; D is perhaps TRBD1 (5 bases). Germline CDR1 MNHEY, CDR2 SVGAGI. The CDR3 runs 13 residues. V was shortened by 6 bases and J by 3 bases, with 12 bases between the two germline ends. As DNA, the CDR3 is TGTGCCAGCAGCCCCAGGGTTTACTACGAGCAGTACTTC. Translated, it gives CASSPRVYYEQYF.

The chain combines TRBV5-1 with TRBJ1-1; no definite D call. Trimming removed 2 bases from V and 3 bases from J, with 11 bases in between. The CDR3 sequence is 14 residues long. The germline CDR1 and CDR2 sequences are SGHRS and YFSETQ. CDR3 residues: CASSFAGRDTEAFF. In DNA, the CDR3 is TGCGCCAGCAGCTTTGCCGGACGAGACACTGAAGCTTTCTTT.

This clonotype was picked up many times. The chain couples TRBV28 to TRBJ2-2; D gene uncertain. V lost 2 bases, J lost 2 bases, and 9 bases lay in between. The CDR3 covers 15 residues. CDR1 and CDR2 from the germline V gene are MDHEN and SYDVKM. CDR3 nucleotide sequence: TGTGCCAGCAGTTTAGCCAGGACCAACACCGGGGAGCTGTTTTTT. This translates into CASSLARTNTGELFF. The full variable domain, completed using reference TRBV28 and TRBJ2-2, is DVKVTQSSRYLVKRTGEKVFLECVQDMDHENMFWYRQDPGLGLRLIYFSYDVKMKEKGDIPEGYSVSREKKERFSLILESASTNQTSMYLCASSLARTNTGELFFGEGSRLTVL.

In its sample, this clonotype was seen a few times. The chain uses TRBV29-1 and TRBJ2-3; D possibly corresponds to TRBD2 (7 bases). There are 11 residues in the CDR3. Trimming removed 6 bases at V and 5 bases at J, with 9 bases between. Per germline, CDR1 SQVTM and CDR2 ANQGSEA. The CDR3 spells CSVGGGDTQYF. As DNA, the CDR3 is TGCAGCGTGGGAGGGGGAGATACGCAGTATTTT.

The gene calls are TRBV4-3 and TRBJ1-2; D is possibly TRBD1 (5 bases). The CDR3 length is 16 residues. V was clipped by 2 bases and J by 2 bases, with 15 bases between them. CDR1 is LGHNA and CDR2 is YSLEER in the germline V gene. This CDR3 is CASSQRLRDGNYGYTF. For the CDR3, the DNA is TGCGCCAGCAGCCAACGACTCCGGGACGGAAACTATGGCTACACCTTC.